These 20 T cell receptor beta chains were all obtained from the same sample, sequenced in a study of blood T cell repertoires in COVID-19. The protocol was immunoSEQ multiplex PCR, while the TCRdb copy is restricted to in-frame clones and leaves out a portion. Among under 200,000 clones listed, roughly 82% were seen once. Source material: PBMCs or T cells enriched from blood (not recorded which). The receptors shown here come from a man between 35 and 55 years old with acute COVID-19.

The V and J genes are TRBV18 and TRBJ2-1, with D perhaps matching TRBD1 (5 bases). CDR3 length equals 16 residues. The germline V gene has CDR1 KGHSH and CDR2 LQKENI. V gave up 8 bases and J gave up 3 bases, with 20 bases separating them. CDR3 nucleotide sequence: TGTGCCAGCGGTCAAACACAGGTGTCCTACTACAATGAGCAGTTCTTC. Its translation: CASGQTQVSYYNEQFF. The variable domain in full, with the rest retrieved from reference TRBV18 and TRBJ2-1, is NAGVMQNPRHLVRRRGQEARLRCSPMKGHSHVYWYRQLPEEGLKFMVYLQKENIIDESGMPKERFSAEFPKEGPSILRIQQVVRGDSAAYFCASGQTQVSYYNEQFFGPGTRLTVL.

The chain links TRBV4-2 to TRBJ2-5; 9 bases match TRBD2. J gave up 1 base and V 1 base, and 10 bases lay outside the gene matches. Germline lookup yields CDR1 LGHNA and CDR2 YNFKEQ. There are 18 residues in the CDR3. This CDR3 is CASSQAIVAAGGQETQYF. The CDR3 bases are TGTGCCAGCAGCCAAGCTATAGTCGCAGCGGGAGGCCAAGAGACCCAGTACTTC.

A word on this clone: A junction end diverges from the germline sequence, so it may reflect a read error. Here the CDR3 reads CASSLGGTGEYEQYF. The CDR3 nucleotides read TGCGCCAGCAGTTTGGGCGGGACAGGAGAGTACGAGCAGTACTTC. V gene TRBV5-1 combines with J gene TRBJ2-7; 8 bases fit TRBD1. Germline V lookup: CDR1 SGHRS, CDR2 YFSETQ. The CDR3 totals 15 residues.

To note about this clone: The sample contains more than one DNA sequence encoding this CDR3. The genes are TRBV4-1 and TRBJ2-2; 12 bases are a match to TRBD2. The germline CDR1 and CDR2 sequences are MGHRA and YSYEKL. The CDR3 contains 16 residues. V gave up 4 bases and J gave up 2 bases; unmatched junction bases: 2. This CDR3 reads CASSPLAGGNTGELFF. The CDR3 region has the DNA TGCGCCAGCAGCCCACTAGCGGGAGGCAACACCGGGGAGCTGTTTTTT.

The CDR3 DNA sequence: TGCGCCAGCAGTCGAGGACAGGGGGAGGCAGATACGCAGTATTTT. This gives the protein CASSRGQGEADTQYF. This sequence joins TRBV4-1 and TRBJ2-3, with TRBD1 matching 10 bases. Germline assignment: CDR1 MGHRA and CDR2 YSYEKL. J gave up 4 bases and V 6 bases, and 7 bases lay outside the gene matches. This CDR3 has 15 amino acids.

This sequence joins TRBV7-3 and TRBJ2-2; the match to TRBD2 covers 11 bases. Per germline, CDR1 SGHTA and CDR2 FQGTGA. V trimming: 5 bases; J trimming: 0 bases; junction bases outside the gene matches: 2. The CDR3 consists of 16 residues. The CDR3 is CASSRLAGTNTGELFF. CDR3 DNA sequence: TGTGCCAGCAGCAGACTAGCGGGAACGAACACCGGGGAGCTGTTTTTT. Based on the CDR3 plus reference TRBV7-3 and TRBJ2-2, the full variable domain is GAGVSQTPSNKVTEKGKYVELRCDPISGHTALYWYRQSLGQGPEFLIYFQGTGAADDSGLPNDRFFAVRPEGSVSTLKIQRTERGDSAVYLCASSRLAGTNTGELFFGEGSRLTVL.

The chain joins TRBV23-1 to TRBJ2-1, with a tentative D call TRBD2 (6 bases). TRBV23-1 is reported as an ORF; its role is uncertain. The CDR3 length is 13 residues. V lost 0 bases and J lost 10, with 10 bases in between. The CDR3 loop reads CASSQSPTREQFF. The DNA for the CDR3 is TGCGCCAGCAGTCAATCCCCGACTAGGGAGCAGTTCTTC.

The chain joins TRBV5-1 to TRBJ1-5; a possible D gene is TRBD1 (6 bases). V was trimmed by 0 bases and J by 7 bases, leaving 11 bases between them. CDR3 size: 14 residues. Germline CDR1 reads SGHRS; CDR2 reads YFSETQ. CDR3 nucleotide sequence: TGCGCCAGCAGCTTGGAGGGCAGGGGACAGCCCCAGCATTTT. This gives the protein CASSLEGRGQPQHF.

The chain combines TRBV5-8 with TRBJ2-1; 11 positions agree with TRBD2. The CDR3 totals 16 residues. Looked up from germline, CDR1 is SGHTS and CDR2 is YDEGEE. J lost 2 bases, V lost 7 bases, and 8 bases had no gene match. CDR3 protein: CASRKTSGNPYNEQFF. The CDR3, as DNA: TGTGCCAGCCGGAAGACTAGCGGGAACCCCTACAATGAGCAGTTCTTC.

Remarks on this clone: Other DNA sequences of this sample code for an identical CDR3. The V call is TRBV9, the J call TRBJ1-3; maybe TRBD1 (5 bases). This CDR3 comprises 11 residues. V was clipped by 3 bases and J by 7 bases, with 5 bases between them. Germline V lookup: CDR1 SGDLS, CDR2 YYNGEE. The CDR3, as DNA: TGTGCCAGCAGCGACAGGAACACCATATATTTT. This codes for CASSDRNTIYF.

The rearrangement uses TRBV19 and TRBJ2-6; 10 bases align to TRBD2. The CDR3 totals 19 residues. Germline V gene sequence: CDR1 LNHDA, CDR2 SQIVND (reference sequence). With V trimmed by 5 bases and J by 2 bases, 12 bases remained unmatched. The CDR3 reads CASSPPDLAGVAGANVLTF. The CDR3 DNA follows: TGTGCCAGTAGTCCCCCCGATCTAGCGGGAGTGGCTGGGGCCAACGTCCTGACTTTC. Variable domain in full (rest from reference TRBV19 and TRBJ2-6): DGGITQSPKYLFRKEGQNVTLSCEQNLNHDAMYWYRQDPGQGLRLIYYSQIVNDFQKGDIAEGYSVSREKKESFPLTVTSAQKNPTAFYLCASSPPDLAGVAGANVLTFGAGSRLTVL.

The genes are TRBV4-1 and TRBJ1-6, with TRBD1 matching over 7 bases. There are 13 residues in the CDR3. Germline V lookup: CDR1 MGHRA, CDR2 YSYEKL. J gave up 12 bases and V 0 bases, and 2 bases lay outside the gene matches. The CDR3 reads CASSQETGVPLHF. The CDR3 nucleotides read TGCGCCAGCAGCCAAGAAACAGGGGTACCCCTCCACTTT.

The chain employs TRBV11-1 and TRBJ2-1, with D perhaps TRBD2 (5 bases). Per germline, CDR1 SGHAT and CDR2 FQDESV (reference sequence). The CDR3 spans 15 residues. Trimming removed 8 bases from V and 4 bases from J, with 18 bases in between. The CDR3 region is CASRPSGAQYNEQFF. The CDR3 coding sequence is TGTGCCAGCCGGCCGAGCGGCGCCCAATACAATGAGCAGTTCTTC.

V usage is TRBV16 and J usage is TRBJ1-3; D uncertain. Germline lookup yields CDR1 KGHSY and CDR2 FQNENV. The length of the CDR3 is 18 residues. Between the trimmed V and J ends, which lost 2 bases and 0 bases, there was a span of 17 bases. CDR3 nucleotides: TGTGCCAGCAGCCAAACTTGGCGGAACGAGAGCTCTGGAAACACCATATATTTT. Amino acid sequence: CASSQTWRNESSGNTIYF.

This clone occurred a few times. The chain links TRBV18 to TRBJ1-5; tentative D call: TRBD1 (6 bases). CDR1 is KGHSH, CDR2 LQKENI, per germline. The V end lost 4 bases, the J end lost 7 bases, and 20 bases lay between the germline ends. This CDR3 has 16 amino acids. This CDR3 is CASSLYSGTTHQPQHF. DNA of the CDR3: TGTGCCAGCTCACTTTATTCCGGGACAACGCACCAGCCCCAGCATTTT.

V usage is TRBV29-1 and J usage is TRBJ2-5; D perhaps matches TRBD1 (6 bases). The germline V and J ends were trimmed by 5 bases and 7 bases, with 17 bases remaining between them. Germline loops: CDR1 SQVTM, CDR2 ANQGSEA. This CDR3 has 13 amino acids. The CDR3 loop is CSVPGTSIGTQYF. The CDR3 DNA reads as TGCAGCGTTCCCGGGACATCAATAGGGACCCAGTACTTC.

V is TRBV7-9 and J is TRBJ2-2; possibly TRBD2 for D (5 bases). Trimming shortened V by 2 bases and J by 8 bases, and 12 bases separated the two germline ends. The length of the CDR3 is 14 residues. CDR1 and CDR2 (germline): SEHNR, FQNEAQ (reference sequence). DNA of the CDR3: TGTGCCAGCAGCTTACCCTTTGCGGGTGGGGAGCTGTTTTTT. It is translated as CASSLPFAGGELFF.

The chain joins TRBV4-3 to TRBJ2-1; 7 positions match TRBD1. V was clipped by 4 bases and J by 7 bases; unmatched bases: 7. The CDR3 spans 14 residues. Germline V gene sequence: CDR1 LGHNA, CDR2 YSLEER. CDR3 amino acids: CASSLDRAWNEQFF. CDR3 coding DNA: TGCGCCAGCAGCCTCGACAGGGCATGGAATGAGCAGTTCTTC.

The chain combines TRBV7-3 with TRBJ2-3; TRBD1 might be the D (6 bases). Trimming shortened V by 3 bases and J by 2 bases, and 12 bases separated the two germline ends. The germline gives CDR1 SGHTA, CDR2 FQGTGA. The CDR3 extends over 15 amino acids. The CDR3 region is CASSFYRANTDTQYF. CDR3 nucleotides: TGTGCCAGCAGCTTCTACAGGGCAAACACAGATACGCAGTATTTT.

The chain uses TRBV11-2 and TRBJ2-1; 9 bases align to TRBD2. V was clipped by 3 bases and J by 2 bases; unmatched bases: 5. This CDR3 contains 16 residues. CDR1 is SGHAT and CDR2 is FQNNGV in the germline V gene. CDR3 protein: CASSLLAGAPYNEQFF. CDR3 nucleotides: TGTGCCAGCAGCTTGTTAGCGGGAGCCCCCTACAATGAGCAGTTCTTC.